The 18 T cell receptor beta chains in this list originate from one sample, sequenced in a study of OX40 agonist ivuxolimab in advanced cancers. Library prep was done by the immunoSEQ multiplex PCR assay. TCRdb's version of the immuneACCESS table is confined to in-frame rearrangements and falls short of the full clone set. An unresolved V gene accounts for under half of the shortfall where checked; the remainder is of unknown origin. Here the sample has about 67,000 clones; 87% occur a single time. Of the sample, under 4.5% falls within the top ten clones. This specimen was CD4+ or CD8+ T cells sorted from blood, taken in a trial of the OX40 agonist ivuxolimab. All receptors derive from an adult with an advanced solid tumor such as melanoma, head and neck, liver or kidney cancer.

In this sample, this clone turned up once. The CDR3 nucleotides read TGTGCCAGCAGTCCACCGGCGGGAGGCCCCTACGAGCAGTACTTC. Protein: CASSPPAGGPYEQYF. The rearrangement links TRBV28 to TRBJ2-7, with TRBD2 identical over 8 bases. Trimming took 5 bases from V and 2 from J; bases not matched to a gene: 8. CDR1 and CDR2 (germline): MDHEN, SYDVKM. CDR3 size: 15 residues.

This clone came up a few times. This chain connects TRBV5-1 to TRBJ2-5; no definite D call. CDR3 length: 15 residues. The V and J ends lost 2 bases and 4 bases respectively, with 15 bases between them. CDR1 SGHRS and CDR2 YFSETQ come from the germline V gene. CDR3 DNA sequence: TGCGCCAGCAGCTTAGGAACTCGATGGGGAGAGACCCAGTACTTC. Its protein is CASSLGTRWGETQYF.

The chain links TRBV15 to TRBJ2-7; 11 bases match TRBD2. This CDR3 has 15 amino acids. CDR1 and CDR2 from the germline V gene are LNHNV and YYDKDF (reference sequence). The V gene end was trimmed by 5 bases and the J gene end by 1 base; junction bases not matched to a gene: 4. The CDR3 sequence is CATSRGLAESYEQYF. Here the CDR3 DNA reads TGTGCCACCAGCCGGGGACTAGCGGAGTCCTACGAGCAGTACTTC.

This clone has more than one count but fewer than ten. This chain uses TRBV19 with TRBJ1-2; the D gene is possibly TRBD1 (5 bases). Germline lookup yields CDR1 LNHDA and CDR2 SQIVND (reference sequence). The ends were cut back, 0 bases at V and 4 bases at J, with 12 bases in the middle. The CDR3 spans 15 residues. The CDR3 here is CASSIDHLTAYGYTF. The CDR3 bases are TGTGCCAGTAGTATAGATCACCTGACAGCCTATGGCTACACCTTC.

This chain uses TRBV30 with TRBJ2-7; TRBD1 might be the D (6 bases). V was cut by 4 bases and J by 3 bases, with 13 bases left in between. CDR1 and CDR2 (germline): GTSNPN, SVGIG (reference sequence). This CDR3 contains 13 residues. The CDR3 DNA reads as TGTGCCTGGACCCCGCCCAGGGGCTACGAGCAGTACTTC. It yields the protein CAWTPPRGYEQYF.

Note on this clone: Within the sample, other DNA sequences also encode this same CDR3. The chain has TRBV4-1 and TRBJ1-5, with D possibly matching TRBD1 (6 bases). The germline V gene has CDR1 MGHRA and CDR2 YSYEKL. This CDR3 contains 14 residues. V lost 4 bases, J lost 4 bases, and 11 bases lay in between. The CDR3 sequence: CASSLRDKNQPQHF. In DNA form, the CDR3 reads TGCGCCAGCAGCCTCCGGGACAAAAATCAGCCCCAGCATTTT.

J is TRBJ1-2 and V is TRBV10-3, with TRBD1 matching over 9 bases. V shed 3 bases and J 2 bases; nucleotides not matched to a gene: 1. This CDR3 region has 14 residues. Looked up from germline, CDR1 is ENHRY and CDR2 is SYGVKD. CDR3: CAISDDRGNYGYTF. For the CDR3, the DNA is TGTGCCATCAGTGATGACAGGGGGAACTATGGCTACACCTTC.

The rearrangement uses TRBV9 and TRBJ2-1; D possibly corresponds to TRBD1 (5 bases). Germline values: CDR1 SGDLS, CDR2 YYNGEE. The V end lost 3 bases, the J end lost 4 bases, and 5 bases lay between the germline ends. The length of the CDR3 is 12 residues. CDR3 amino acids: CASSEGYNEQFF. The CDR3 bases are TGTGCCAGCAGCGAGGGGTACAATGAGCAGTTCTTC. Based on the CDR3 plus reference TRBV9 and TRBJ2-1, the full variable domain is DSGVTQTPKHLITATGQRVTLRCSPRSGDLSVYWYQQSLDQGLQFLIQYYNGEERAKGNILERFSAQQFPDLHSELNLSSLELGDSALYFCASSEGYNEQFFGPGTRLTVL.

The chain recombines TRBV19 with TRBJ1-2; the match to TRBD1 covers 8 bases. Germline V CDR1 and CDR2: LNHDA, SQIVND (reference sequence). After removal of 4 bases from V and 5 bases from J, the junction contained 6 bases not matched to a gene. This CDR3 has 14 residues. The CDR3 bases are TGTGCCAGTAGTACACCGGGACAGGATTATGGCTACACCTTC. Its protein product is CASSTPGQDYGYTF.

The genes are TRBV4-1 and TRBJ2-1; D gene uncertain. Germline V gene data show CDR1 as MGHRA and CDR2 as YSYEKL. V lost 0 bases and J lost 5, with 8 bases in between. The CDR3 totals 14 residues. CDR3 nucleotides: TGCGCCAGCAGCCAAGAAGATTCCAACAATGAGCAGTTCTTC. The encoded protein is CASSQEDSNNEQFF.

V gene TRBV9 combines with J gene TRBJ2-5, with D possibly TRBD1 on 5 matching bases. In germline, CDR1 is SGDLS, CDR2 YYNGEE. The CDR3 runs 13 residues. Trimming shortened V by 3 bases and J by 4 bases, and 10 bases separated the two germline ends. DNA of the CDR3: TGTGCCAGCAGCGGGGGCCTCGGAGAGACCCAGTACTTC. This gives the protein CASSGGLGETQYF.

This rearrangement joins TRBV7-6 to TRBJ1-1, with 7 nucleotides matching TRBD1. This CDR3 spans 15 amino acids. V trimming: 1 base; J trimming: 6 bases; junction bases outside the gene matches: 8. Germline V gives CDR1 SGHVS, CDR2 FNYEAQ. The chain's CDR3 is CASSLGTGPQAEAFF. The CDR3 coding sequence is TGTGCCAGCAGCTTAGGGACAGGCCCCCAGGCTGAAGCTTTCTTT.

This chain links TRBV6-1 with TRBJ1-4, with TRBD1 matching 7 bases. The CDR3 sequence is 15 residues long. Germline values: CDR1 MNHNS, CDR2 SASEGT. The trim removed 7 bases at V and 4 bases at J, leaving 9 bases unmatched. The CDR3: CASIPTGDSNEKLFF. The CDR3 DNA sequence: TGTGCCAGCATCCCAACCGGGGACAGTAATGAAAAACTGTTTTTT.

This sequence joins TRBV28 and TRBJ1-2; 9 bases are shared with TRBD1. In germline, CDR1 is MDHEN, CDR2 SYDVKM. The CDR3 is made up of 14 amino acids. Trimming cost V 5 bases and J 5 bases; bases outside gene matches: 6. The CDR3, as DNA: TGTGCCAGCAGTCCCCCCGGGACAGGGTATGGCTACACCTTC. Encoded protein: CASSPPGTGYGYTF.

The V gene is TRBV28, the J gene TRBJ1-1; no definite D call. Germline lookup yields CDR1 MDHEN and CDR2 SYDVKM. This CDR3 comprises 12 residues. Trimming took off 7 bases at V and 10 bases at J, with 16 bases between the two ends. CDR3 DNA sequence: TGTGCCAGCACCCCGATGCGGGCTGGAGCTTTCTTT. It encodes CASTPMRAGAFF.

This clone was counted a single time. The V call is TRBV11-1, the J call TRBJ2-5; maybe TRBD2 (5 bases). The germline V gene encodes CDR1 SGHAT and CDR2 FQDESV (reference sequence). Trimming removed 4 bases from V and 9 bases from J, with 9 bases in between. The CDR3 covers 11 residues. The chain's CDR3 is CASSYSGSQYF. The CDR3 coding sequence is TGTGCCAGCAGCTACAGCGGATCCCAGTACTTC.

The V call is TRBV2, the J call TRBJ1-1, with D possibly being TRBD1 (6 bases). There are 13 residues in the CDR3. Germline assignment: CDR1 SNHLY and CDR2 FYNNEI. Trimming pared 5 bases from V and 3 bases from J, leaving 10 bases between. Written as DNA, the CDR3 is TGTGCCAGCAGTCTCACAGGGTACACTGAAGCTTTCTTT. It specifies CASSLTGYTEAFF.

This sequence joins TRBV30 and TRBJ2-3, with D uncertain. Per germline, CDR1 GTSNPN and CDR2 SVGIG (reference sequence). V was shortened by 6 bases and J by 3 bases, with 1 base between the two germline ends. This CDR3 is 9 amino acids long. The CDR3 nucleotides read TGTGCCTGTACAGATACGCAGTATTTT. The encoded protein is CACTDTQYF.